These T cell receptor beta chains were read from a single sample in a study of blood T cells in healthy people across ages. MiXCR, applied by TCRdb to the 5' RACE reads, yields one record per CDR3 protein. The sample carries 550,000 to 650,000 distinct CDR3 sequences, approximately 30% recorded once. Sequencing input: blood. The receptors were sampled from a woman aged 80 or older in good health. CDR3s include the opening cysteine and the closing phenylalanine or tryptophan. A D gene is named only where the DNA matches it firmly. A clone size is listed for some rows: how often the clone was seen (once, few, many), or a class if it is expanded.

j_call clone_size v_call d_call cdr3_aa cdr3_nt
TRBJ2-1 many TRBV27 - CASSTQAVSSYNEQFF TGTGCCAGCAGTACCCAGGCAGTCAGCTCCTACAATGAGCAGTTCTTC
TRBJ2-3 few TRBV5-1 TRBD2 CASSRAPSGGVTDTQYF TGCGCCAGCAGCCGGGCTCCCAGCGGGGGGGTCACAGATACGCAGTATTTT
TRBJ2-7 few TRBV4-1 TRBD1 CASSRGGQTSYEQYF TGCGCCAGCAGCCGAGGGGGACAGACCTCCTACGAGCAGTACTTC
TRBJ1-5 many TRBV12-3/TRBV12-4 - CASRLSHQPQHF TGTGCCAGCAGGCTTAGCCATCAGCCCCAGCATTTT
TRBJ2-3 many TRBV10-3 - CAISEGGLRTDTQYF TGTGCCATCAGTGAAGGGGGACTCCGCACAGATACGCAGTATTTT
TRBJ2-7 many TRBV2 - CASSDRYYEQYF TGTGCCAGCAGTGACCGATACTACGAGCAGTACTTC
TRBJ2-6 many TRBV3-1 - CASSQTPGTGANVLTF TGTGCCAGCAGCCAGACACCAGGGACGGGGGCCAACGTCCTGACTTTC
TRBJ1-1 few TRBV5-1 TRBD1 CASSGRDRGRNTEAFF TGCGCCAGCAGCGGCCGGGACAGGGGGCGGAACACTGAAGCTTTCTTT
TRBJ2-7 few TRBV29-1 TRBD2 CSVDFNGGDEQYF TGCAGCGTTGATTTCAACGGGGGGGACGAGCAGTACTTC
TRBJ1-4 few TRBV5-1 - CASSLQFSNEKLFF TGCGCCAGCAGCTTGCAGTTCTCTAATGAAAAACTGTTTTTT
TRBJ2-5 many TRBV20-1 - CSASRPGTSKETQYF TGCAGTGCTAGTAGACCCGGGACATCCAAAGAGACCCAGTACTTC
TRBJ2-3 - TRBV12-3/TRBV12-4 - CASTTVSADMQYF TGTGCCAGCACAACGGTGAGCGCAGATATGCAGTATTTT
TRBJ2-1 once TRBV7-9 TRBD1 CASSSGTGDNERFF TGTGCCAGCAGCTCCGGGACAGGGGACAATGAGCGGTTCTTC
TRBJ2-5 many TRBV5-4 TRBD2 CASTLAGGETQYF TGTGCCAGCACTCTAGCGGGGGGGGAGACCCAGTACTTC
TRBJ1-4 many TRBV12-3/TRBV12-4 TRBD1 CASSYRTGPDLNEKLFF TGTGCCAGCAGTTACCGGACAGGACCCGATTTAAATGAAAAACTGTTTTTT
TRBJ2-7 - TRBV30 - CAWSVPPYRRSYEQYF TGTGCCTGGAGTGTACCCCCGTACCGGCGGTCCTACGAGCAGTACTTC
TRBJ2-3 many TRBV10-3 TRBD2 CAISESAGGSTDTQYF TGTGCCATCAGTGAGTCGGCGGGGGGGAGCACAGATACGCAGTATTTT
TRBJ2-1 - TRBV5-1 TRBD1 CASSLGQGPTYNEQFF TGCGCCAGCAGCTTAGGACAGGGCCCGACCTACAATGAGCAGTTCTTC
TRBJ2-5 many TRBV9 TRBD1 CASSVAMGGQGLGETQYF TGTGCCAGCAGCGTAGCAATGGGGGGACAGGGTCTCGGAGAGACCCAGTACTTC
TRBJ2-7 - TRBV5-6 TRBD1 CTSILLLTGEGEQYF TGTACCAGCATCCTCCTCCTGACAGGGGAAGGCGAGCAGTACTTC
TRBJ2-1 - TRBV28 - CASSSPGVSSYNEQFF TGTGCCAGCAGTTCTCCCGGGGTCAGCTCCTACAATGAGCAGTTCTTC
TRBJ2-1 many TRBV20-1 - CSAPKEGRLTLYNEQFF TGCAGTGCTCCAAAAGAGGGACGACTTACGCTCTACAATGAGCAGTTCTTC
TRBJ2-1 many TRBV7-6 TRBD2 CASSSRGGRVGEQFF TGTGCCAGCAGCTCCCGGGGGGGCCGAGTCGGTGAGCAGTTCTTC
TRBJ2-1 many TRBV20-1 - CGERLRDEQFF TGCGGGGAGCGGCTCCGGGATGAGCAGTTCTTC
TRBJ2-1 few TRBV9 - CASSVAQGRGTHLNNGQFF TGTGCCAGCAGCGTAGCACAAGGTCGGGGGACCCACTTGAACAATGGGCAGTTCTTC